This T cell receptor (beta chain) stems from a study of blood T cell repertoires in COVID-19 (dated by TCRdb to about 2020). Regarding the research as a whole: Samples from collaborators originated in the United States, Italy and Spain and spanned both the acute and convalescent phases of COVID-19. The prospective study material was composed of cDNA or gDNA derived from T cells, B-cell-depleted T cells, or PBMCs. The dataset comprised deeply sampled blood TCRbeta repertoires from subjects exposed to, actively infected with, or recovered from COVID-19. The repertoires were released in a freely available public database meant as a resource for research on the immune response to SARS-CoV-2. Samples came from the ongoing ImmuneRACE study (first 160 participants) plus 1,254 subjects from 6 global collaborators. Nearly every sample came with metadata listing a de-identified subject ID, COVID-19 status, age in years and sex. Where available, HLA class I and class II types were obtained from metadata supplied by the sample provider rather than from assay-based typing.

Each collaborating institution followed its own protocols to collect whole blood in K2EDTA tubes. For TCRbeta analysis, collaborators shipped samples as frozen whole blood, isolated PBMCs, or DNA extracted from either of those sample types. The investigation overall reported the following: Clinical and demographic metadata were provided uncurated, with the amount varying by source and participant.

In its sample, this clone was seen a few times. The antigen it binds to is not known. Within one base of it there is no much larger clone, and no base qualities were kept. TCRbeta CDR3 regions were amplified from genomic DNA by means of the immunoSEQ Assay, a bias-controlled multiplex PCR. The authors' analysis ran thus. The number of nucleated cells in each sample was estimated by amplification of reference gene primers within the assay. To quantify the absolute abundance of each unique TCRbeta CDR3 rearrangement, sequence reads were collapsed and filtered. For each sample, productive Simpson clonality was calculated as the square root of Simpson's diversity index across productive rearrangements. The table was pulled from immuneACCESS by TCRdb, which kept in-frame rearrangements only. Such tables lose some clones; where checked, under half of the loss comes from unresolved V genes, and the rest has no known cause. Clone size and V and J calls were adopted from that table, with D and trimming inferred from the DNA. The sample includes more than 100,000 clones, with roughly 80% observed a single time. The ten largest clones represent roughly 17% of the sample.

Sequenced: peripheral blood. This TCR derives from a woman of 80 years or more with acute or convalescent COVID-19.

CDR3 loop: CATSTQTEDYEQYF. Here is the DNA: TGTGCCACCAGCACACAGACAGAAGACTACGAGCAGTACTTC. Here the chain combines TRBV15 and TRBJ2-7; the D gene is perhaps TRBD1, from 5 matching bases. From cysteine to phenylalanine, the CDR3 is 14 amino acids long. Only the CDR3 DNA stays, 42 bases, in frame from base 1. V was cut back by 4 bases and J by 3 bases, leaving a gap of 13 bases between them. Based on the germline V gene (reference sequence), the CDR1 and CDR2 sequences are LNHNV and YYDKDF.